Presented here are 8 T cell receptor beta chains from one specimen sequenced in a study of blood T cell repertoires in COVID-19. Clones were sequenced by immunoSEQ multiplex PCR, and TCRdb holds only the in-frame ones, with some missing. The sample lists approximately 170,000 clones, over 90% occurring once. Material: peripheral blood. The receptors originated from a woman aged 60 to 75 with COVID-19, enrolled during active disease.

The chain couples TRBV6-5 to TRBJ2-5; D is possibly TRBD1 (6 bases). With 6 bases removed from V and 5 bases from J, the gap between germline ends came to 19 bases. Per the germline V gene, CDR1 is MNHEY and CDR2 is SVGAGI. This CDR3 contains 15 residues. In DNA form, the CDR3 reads TGTGCCAGCAGCCCGAAGGCGCGCCAGGGGGAGACCCAGTACTTC. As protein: CASSPKARQGETQYF.

CDR3 sequence (DNA): TGTGCCAGCAGTGTAACAGGGGTCTCTGGAAACACCATATATTTT. It specifies CASSVTGVSGNTIYF. The rearrangement links TRBV9 to TRBJ1-3; 7 bases align to TRBD1. V lost 5 bases, J lost 0 bases, and 5 bases stayed unmatched. The germline V gene encodes CDR1 SGDLS and CDR2 YYNGEE. The CDR3 length is 15 residues.

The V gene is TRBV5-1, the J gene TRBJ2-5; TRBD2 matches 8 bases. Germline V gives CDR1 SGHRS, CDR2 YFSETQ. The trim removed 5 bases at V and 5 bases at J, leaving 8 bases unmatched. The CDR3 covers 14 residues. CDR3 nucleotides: TGCGCCAGCAGTCCTAGGGGACTAGGGGAGACCCAGTACTTC. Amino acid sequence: CASSPRGLGETQYF. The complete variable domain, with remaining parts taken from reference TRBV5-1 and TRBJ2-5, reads KAGVTQTPRYLIKTRGQQVTLSCSPISGHRSVSWYQQTPGQGLQFLFEYFSETQRNKGNFPGRFSGRQFSNSRSEMNVSTLELGDSALYLCASSPRGLGETQYFGPGTRLLVL.

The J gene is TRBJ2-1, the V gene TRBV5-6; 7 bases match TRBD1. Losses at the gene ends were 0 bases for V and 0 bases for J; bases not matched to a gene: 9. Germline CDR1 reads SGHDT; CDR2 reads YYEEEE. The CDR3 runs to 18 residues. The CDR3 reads CASSLVQGGRSSYNEQFF. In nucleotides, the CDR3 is TGTGCCAGCAGCTTGGTCCAAGGGGGCCGGAGCTCCTACAATGAGCAGTTCTTC. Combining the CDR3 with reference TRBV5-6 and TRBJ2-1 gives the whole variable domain DAGVTQSPTHLIKTRGQQVTLRCSPKSGHDTVSWYQQALGQGPQFIFQYYEEEERQRGNFPDRFSGHQFPNYSSELNVNALLLGDSALYLCASSLVQGGRSSYNEQFFGPGTRLTVL.

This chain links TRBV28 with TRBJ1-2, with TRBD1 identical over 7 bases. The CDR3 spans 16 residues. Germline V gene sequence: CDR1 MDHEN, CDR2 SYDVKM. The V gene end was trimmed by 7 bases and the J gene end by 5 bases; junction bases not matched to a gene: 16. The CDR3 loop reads CASNNGGGQSYYGYTF. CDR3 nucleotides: TGTGCCAGCAATAACGGGGGGGGACAGAGTTATTATGGCTACACCTTC.

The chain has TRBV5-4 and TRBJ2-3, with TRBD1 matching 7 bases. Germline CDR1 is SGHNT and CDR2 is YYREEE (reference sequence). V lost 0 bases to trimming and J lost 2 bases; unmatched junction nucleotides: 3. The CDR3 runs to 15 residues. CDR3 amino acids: CASSLVQGVTDTQYF. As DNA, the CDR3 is TGTGCCAGCAGCTTGGTTCAGGGGGTCACAGATACGCAGTATTTT.

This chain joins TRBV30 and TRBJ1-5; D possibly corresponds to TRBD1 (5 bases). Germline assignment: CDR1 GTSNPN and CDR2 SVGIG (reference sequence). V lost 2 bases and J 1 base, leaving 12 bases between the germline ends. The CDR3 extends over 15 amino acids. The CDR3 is CAWSRGGGSNQPQHF. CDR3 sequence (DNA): TGTGCCTGGAGTAGGGGTGGTGGGAGCAATCAGCCCCAGCATTTT.

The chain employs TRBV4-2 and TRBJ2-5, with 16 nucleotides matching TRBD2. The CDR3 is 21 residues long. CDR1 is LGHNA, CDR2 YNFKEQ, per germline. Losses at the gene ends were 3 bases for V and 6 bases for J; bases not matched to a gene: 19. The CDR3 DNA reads TGTGCCAGCAGCCACCTGATGTGGACCGGGACTAGCGGGGGGGCTGTGAAGACCCAGTACTTC. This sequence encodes CASSHLMWTGTSGGAVKTQYF.